The rows below give T cell receptor beta chains drawn from one sample of a study of cytomegalovirus exposure and HLA in healthy donors. TCRdb's table, derived via immunoSEQ multiplex PCR, lists solely in-frame clones and lacks some. Of about 160,000 clones detected, around 80% appear once; the ten largest clones hold over 1.5%. The sample comprised PBMCs. These receptors originate from a woman aged 18-29 years in good health and CMV-seronegative. Each CDR3 is given with its conserved first and last residue. The D gene is left open where the match is weak. Rows may omit the clone size; those that give it use once, few, many or a size class.

D gene	V gene	CDR3 length	J gene	clone size	CDR3 protein	CDR3 DNA
TRBD1	TRBV10-1	16	TRBJ1-1	NA	CASSPRQGVGGTEAFF	TGCGCCAGCTCCCCGAGGCAGGGGGTCGGGGGCACTGAAGCTTTCTTT
NA	TRBV6-1	16	TRBJ2-1	NA	CASSERGHILGDEQFF	TGTGCCAGCAGTGAACGGGGACACATACTGGGGGATGAGCAGTTCTTC
TRBD1	TRBV5-4	13	TRBJ1-6	NA	CASHDRGNSPLHF	TGTGCCAGCCACGACAGGGGGAATTCACCCCTCCACTTT
NA	TRBV19	14	TRBJ1-6	NA	CASSFGFLDSPLHF	TGTGCCAGTAGTTTCGGGTTTTTAGATTCACCCCTCCACTTT
NA	TRBV15	16	TRBJ1-5	NA	CATSRDRTASNQPQHF	TGTGCCACCAGCAGAGATCGGACAGCTAGCAATCAGCCCCAGCATTTT
TRBD2	TRBV29-1	21	TRBJ2-3	NA	CSVEGQTNGASGATSTDTQYF	TGCAGCGTAGAGGGACAAACGAATGGCGCTAGCGGGGCAACAAGCACAGATACGCAGTATTTT
TRBD2	TRBV19	16	TRBJ2-7	NA	CASSWWKAGGLYEQYF	TGTGCCAGTAGTTGGTGGAAAGCGGGGGGCCTCTACGAGCAGTACTTC
TRBD1	TRBV29-1	15	TRBJ2-7	once	CSVTHSDRGPYEQYF	TGCAGCGTCACGCACTCGGACAGGGGGCCTTACGAGCAGTACTTC
NA	TRBV5-1	13	TRBJ1-2	once	CASTQGRNYGYTF	TGCGCCAGCACCCAGGGGCGGAACTATGGCTACACCTTC
NA	TRBV7-9	16	TRBJ2-2	NA	CASTLRLTQNTGELFF	TGTGCCAGCACCCTTAGACTGACTCAGAACACCGGGGAGCTGTTTTTT
TRBD1	TRBV5-5	20	TRBJ1-2	NA	CASSLVPGQGAMGLDYGYTF	TGTGCCAGCAGCTTGGTGCCGGGACAGGGGGCGATGGGTCTAGACTATGGCTACACCTTC
TRBD1	TRBV6-5	14	TRBJ2-1	NA	CASSTDRGNNEQFF	TGTGCCAGCAGTACAGACAGGGGAAACAATGAGCAGTTCTTC
NA	TRBV28	14	TRBJ2-2	NA	CASSGGTSRRELFF	TGTGCCAGCAGTGGAGGGACCTCACGCAGGGAGCTGTTTTTT
TRBD2	TRBV5-1	21	TRBJ2-1	NA	CASSLPPLPDLRLAVQNEQFF	TGCGCCAGCAGCTTGCCCCCATTGCCGGATCTAAGGCTAGCGGTTCAGAATGAGCAGTTCTTC
TRBD2	TRBV7-6	18	TRBJ2-6	NA	CASSPGLAGVSGANGLTF	TGTGCCAGCAGCCCTGGACTAGCGGGGGTCTCTGGGGCCAACGGCCTGACTTTC
NA	TRBV6-5	15	TRBJ1-5	NA	CASSLQDYSNQPQHF	TGTGCCAGCAGTTTACAGGATTATAGCAATCAGCCCCAGCATTTT
NA	TRBV12-5	17	TRBJ2-1	NA	CASGLVLGRETNNEQFF	TGTGCTAGTGGTTTGGTACTGGGACGGGAGACAAACAATGAGCAGTTCTTC
TRBD2	TRBV19	15	TRBJ2-3	NA	CATLNLAGGTDTQYF	TGTGCCACCCTAAACTTAGCGGGGGGCACAGATACGCAGTATTTT
TRBD2	TRBV27	15	TRBJ2-7	NA	CASSISGAGSYEQYF	TGTGCCAGCAGCATTAGCGGGGCGGGCTCCTACGAGCAGTACTTC
TRBD2	TRBV18	15	TRBJ2-5	once	CASSPSGGPQETQYF	TGTGCCAGCTCACCTAGCGGGGGCCCCCAAGAGACCCAGTACTTC
NA	TRBV7-9	14	TRBJ1-1	NA	CASSLKGGGAEAFF	TGTGCCAGCAGCTTAAAGGGCGGGGGTGCTGAAGCTTTCTTT
NA	TRBV27	14	TRBJ1-1	NA	CASSLLGANTEAFF	TGTGCCAGCAGTTTACTGGGGGCAAACACTGAAGCTTTCTTT
TRBD2	TRBV9	17	TRBJ2-1	NA	CASSAQLAGAAYNEQFF	TGTGCCAGCAGCGCCCAATTAGCGGGGGCCGCCTACAATGAGCAGTTCTTC
NA	TRBV6-5	14	TRBJ2-3	NA	CASSYSRGTDTQYF	TGTGCCAGCAGTTACAGCAGGGGTACAGATACGCAGTATTTT
NA	TRBV7-9	12	TRBJ1-1	NA	CSSSHGRFEAFF	TGTTCCAGCAGCCACGGGAGGTTTGAAGCTTTCTTT
TRBD2	TRBV27	15	TRBJ2-5	NA	CASSSSGISEETQYF	TGTGCCAGCAGTTCCAGCGGGATTTCTGAAGAGACCCAGTACTTC
NA	TRBV2	14	TRBJ2-7	NA	CASSPGGPGSEQYF	TGTGCCAGCAGTCCCGGGGGGCCGGGGAGCGAGCAGTACTTC
NA	TRBV19	14	TRBJ2-5	NA	CASSMLARQETQYF	TGTGCCAGTAGTATGCTAGCGCGACAAGAGACCCAGTACTTC
NA	TRBV10-3	16	TRBJ1-3	NA	CAISESVRSSGNTIYF	TGTGCCATCAGTGAGTCTGTCAGATCCTCTGGAAACACCATATATTTT
NA	TRBV5-4	16	TRBJ2-4	few	CASSQLQGGGKNIQYF	TGTGCCAGCAGCCAATTACAGGGAGGGGGAAAAAACATTCAGTACTTC
NA	TRBV7-2	13	TRBJ1-2	NA	CASSQDRNYGYTF	TGTGCCAGCAGCCAGGACAGAAACTATGGCTACACCTTC